This entry lists 5 T cell receptor beta chains sequenced from one sample in a study of blood T cell repertoires in COVID-19. Profiling relied on immunoSEQ multiplex PCR, and the TCRdb table lists in-frame clones only, not all of them. This repertoire shows around 70,000 clones, roughly 89% found once; its top ten account for around 10%. The material sequenced was peripheral blood. Receptor source: a man at least 80 years old with acute or convalescent COVID-19.

The chain recombines TRBV7-8 with TRBJ1-2; D might be TRBD1 (6 bases). The V end was cut by 1 base, the J end by 2 bases, with 14 bases between. The CDR3 is made up of 16 amino acids. Germline lookup yields CDR1 SGHVS and CDR2 FQNEAQ. The CDR3 DNA follows: TGTGCCAGCAGCTTAGTAGCAGGGGAATGGAACTATGGCTACACCTTC. Translating gives CASSLVAGEWNYGYTF. The whole variable domain, filled in from reference TRBV7-8 and TRBJ1-2, reads GAGVSQSPRYKVAKRGQDVALRCDPISGHVSLFWYQQALGQGPEFLTYFQNEAQLDKSGLPSDRFFAERPEGSVSTLKIQRTQQEDSAVYLCASSLVAGEWNYGYTFGSGTRLTVV.

The chain is built from TRBV12-5 and TRBJ1-1, with a possible D match to TRBD1 (5 bases). This CDR3 is built from 15 residues. The ends were cut back, 7 bases at V and 2 bases at J, with 17 bases in the middle. Per the germline V gene, CDR1 is LGHNT and CDR2 is FRNRAP. CDR3 nucleotide sequence: TGTGCTAGTGACCCCGCTACAGGATCCAACACTGAAGCTTTCTTT. It specifies CASDPATGSNTEAFF.

The chain employs TRBV19 and TRBJ1-2; TRBD1 is a possible D gene (6 bases). Looked up from germline, CDR1 is LNHDA and CDR2 is SQIVND (reference sequence). The V end was cut by 3 bases, the J end by 6 bases, with 17 bases between. The CDR3 covers 15 residues. Written as DNA, the CDR3 is TGTGCCAGTAGTATCCCGACAGGTGCCTGGGATGGCTACACCTTC. It is translated as CASSIPTGAWDGYTF. The complete variable domain, with remaining parts taken from reference TRBV19 and TRBJ1-2, reads DGGITQSPKYLFRKEGQNVTLSCEQNLNHDAMYWYRQDPGQGLRLIYYSQIVNDFQKGDIAEGYSVSREKKESFPLTVTSAQKNPTAFYLCASSIPTGAWDGYTFGSGTRLTVV.

The chain combines TRBV3-1 (or the pseudogene TRBV3-2) with TRBJ2-5; TRBD2 matches at 7 bases. This CDR3 is built from 13 residues. Germline V gives CDR1 LGHDT, CDR2 YNNKEL (reference sequence). J was trimmed by 7 bases and V by 4 bases; bases with no gene match: 6. The CDR3 nucleotides are TGTGCCAGCAGCCTCCCTGGGGGGGGGACCCAGTACTTC. It specifies CASSLPGGGTQYF.

V and J are TRBV6-4 and TRBJ1-4; 10 bases map to TRBD1. In germline, CDR1 is MRHNA, CDR2 SNTAGT. V shed 8 bases and J 8 bases; nucleotides not matched to a gene: 11. The CDR3 has 15 residues. The chain's CDR3 is CASVYLGQGSEKLFF. CDR3 sequence (DNA): TGTGCCAGCGTATATCTGGGACAGGGGTCAGAAAAACTGTTTTTT.